One TCR beta chain is described in this entry. Its specificity is unknown. The CDR3 is made up of 14 amino acids. Germline assignment: CDR1 SGDLS and CDR2 YYNGEE. Losses at the gene ends were 4 bases for V and 9 bases for J; bases not matched to a gene: 11. Unsorted PBMC DNA was sequenced on ten immunoSEQ deep assay plates. In the original workflow: Filtering differed, since immunoSEQ gave only junction sequences and no quality scores. The method was immunoSEQ multiplex PCR; TCRdb's version includes in-frame clones alone and lacks a portion of them. The V and J calls and clone size are taken from that table; D and trimming were inferred from the DNA. Of about 600,000 clones listed, around 80% were seen once; the top ten hold around 12%. This sample is drawn from a study of shared clonotypes between healthy human individuals. Looking at the study overall: A few men and a couple of women, aged 18 to 49, were donors. General observations from the study: With few donors, the genetic and exposure-history diversity represented was limited.

V usage is TRBV9 and J usage is TRBJ2-3, with 7 bases matching TRBD2. This clonotype originated in a woman in her thirties or forties in good health. Some clones in this sample may be carry-over from other donors' samples. What was sequenced was PBMCs. CDR3 amino acids: CASSSSPGGQTQYF. The DNA for the CDR3 is TGTGCCAGCAGCTCCTCCCCGGGGGGTCAAACGCAGTATTTT.